Shown below are 20 T cell receptor beta chains from a single sample sequenced in a study of T-cell memory formation after mild COVID-19. TCRdb analysed the 5' RACE reads with MiXCR anew, one entry per CDR3 protein. The sample has roughly 150,000 distinct CDR3 sequences, about 23% seen once. The specimen sequenced was PBMCs or a T cell subset sorted from them (not recorded which). Receptors originate from an adult woman who had mild COVID-19 (a few samples of this study predate the infection). Cell type and time point are not known.

This chain connects TRBV7-6 to TRBJ1-2; D gene unclear. This CDR3 comprises 14 residues. V lost 4 bases and J lost 4, with 13 bases in between. Germline assignment: CDR1 SGHVS and CDR2 FNYEAQ. The CDR3 sequence is CASSSSGVPYGYTF. Written as DNA, the CDR3 is TGTGCCAGCAGCTCTTCAGGTGTACCCTATGGCTACACCTTC.

This clonotype occurred a few times. V usage is TRBV29-1 and J usage is TRBJ1-2, with D possibly TRBD1 on 6 matching bases. Germline V gene data show CDR1 as SQVTM and CDR2 as ANQGSEA. Trimming took 5 bases from V and 6 from J, leaving 19 bases between them. The CDR3 spans 14 residues. Written as DNA, the CDR3 is TGCAGCGTTTGGGCCCCAGGGGTTGAGGATGGCTACACCTTC. This gives the protein CSVWAPGVEDGYTF.

V and J are TRBV30 and TRBJ2-7, with 7 bases fitting TRBD1. The V and J ends lost 1 base and 2 bases, in that order; junction bases with no gene match: 8. Germline CDR1 reads GTSNPN; CDR2 reads SVGIG (reference sequence). The CDR3 length is 15 residues. CDR3 in DNA: TGTGCCTGGAGTGGGACAGGCTACTCCACCTACGAGCAGTACTTC. Protein sequence: CAWSGTGYSTYEQYF. Filled out from reference TRBV30 and TRBJ2-7, the complete variable domain reads SQTIHQWPATLVQPVGSPLSLECTVEGTSNPNLYWYRQAAGRGLQLLFYSVGIGQISSEVPQNLSASRPQDRQFILSSKKLLLSDSGFYLCAWSGTGYSTYEQYFGPGTRLTVT.

This clonotype occurred a few times. The chain uses TRBV7-6 and TRBJ2-5; the D call may be TRBD1 or TRBD2 (5 bases each). Germline V gene lookup returns CDR1 SGHVS and CDR2 FNYEAQ. The CDR3 spans 19 residues. Trimming shortened V by 1 base and J by 4 bases, and 25 bases separated the two germline ends. The CDR3 nucleotides read TGTGCCAGCAGCTTAGGCCCGAACGGGGCTAGTCAGGGTTTAGAGACCCAGTACTTC. This sequence encodes CASSLGPNGASQGLETQYF.

The gene calls are TRBV9 and TRBJ2-3; D perhaps matches TRBD2 (5 bases). The CDR3 is 13 amino acids. V lost 0 bases and J 7 bases, leaving 9 bases between the germline ends. CDR1 and CDR2 (germline): SGDLS, YYNGEE. CDR3 loop: CASSVADGNTQYF. CDR3 coding DNA: TGTGCCAGCAGCGTAGCAGACGGGAATACGCAGTATTTT.

This clonotype was counted once. This chain connects TRBV7-9 to TRBJ2-5; 7 nucleotides line up with TRBD2. Germline V gene lookup returns CDR1 SEHNR and CDR2 FQNEAQ (reference sequence). Unmatched junction bases numbered 4, after V lost 5 bases and J lost 4 bases. The CDR3 is made up of 13 amino acids. Here the CDR3 reads CASSPRERETQYF. The CDR3 DNA follows: TGTGCCAGCAGCCCGCGGGAGAGAGAGACCCAGTACTTC. The full variable domain, in which reference TRBV7-9 and TRBJ2-5 provide the parts outside the CDR3, is DTGVSQNPRHKITKRGQNVTFRCDPISEHNRLYWYRQTLGQGPEFLTYFQNEAQLEKSRLLSDRFSAERPKGSFSTLEIQRTEQGDSAMYLCASSPRERETQYFGPGTRLLVL.

The chain employs TRBV20-1 and TRBJ1-6; D uncertain. The CDR3 runs to 15 residues. The germline V gene has CDR1 DFQATT and CDR2 SNEGSKA (reference sequence). V gave up 6 bases and J gave up 0 bases, with 12 bases separating them. CDR3 coding DNA: TGCAGTGCGACTAAAGGGAGCTCCTATAATTCACCCCTCCACTTT. It yields the protein CSATKGSSYNSPLHF.

The sample holds a few counts of this clonotype. The rearrangement links TRBV29-1 to TRBJ1-2; D possibly corresponds to TRBD1 (6 bases). V was clipped by 6 bases and J by 0 bases, with 14 bases between them. Germline V gene lookup returns CDR1 SQVTM and CDR2 ANQGSEA. The CDR3 consists of 14 residues. The DNA of the CDR3 is TGCAGCGTGGGTACAGGGACCGCTAACTATGGCTACACCTTC. Translating gives CSVGTGTANYGYTF.

As concerns this clonotype: Germline and junction disagree at one end, which may indicate a read error. V is TRBV12-3 or TRBV12-4 and J is TRBJ2-1; the D gene is possibly TRBD1 (6 bases). The CDR3 loop spans 18 amino acids. The CDR3 DNA sequence: TGTGCCAGCAGTTTATCTCACAGGGTCAGGCCCCCCTACAATGGGCAGTTCTTC. Translated, it gives CASSLSHRVRPPYNGQFF.

A few counts support this clonotype. The chain combines TRBV7-2 with TRBJ2-5; D might be TRBD1 or TRBD2, each matching 5 bases. Trimming took off 6 bases at V and 1 base at J, with 15 bases between the two ends. The CDR3 contains 15 residues. Germline CDR1 reads SGHTA; CDR2 reads FQGNSA. The CDR3, as DNA: TGTGCCAGCAGGAGGGCAGGGATAATCCAAGAGACCCAGTACTTC. It encodes CASRRAGIIQETQYF.

For the CDR3, the DNA is TGTGCCAGCAGCCAAGCACTCGAGGGAGGACCACAGTACTTC. Translated, it gives CASSQALEGGPQYF. The V and J genes are TRBV4-2 and TRBJ2-7; maybe TRBD2 (6 bases). Germline CDR1 LGHNA, CDR2 YNFKEQ. This CDR3 comprises 14 residues. V was trimmed by 1 base and J by 10 bases, leaving 17 bases between them.

The genes are TRBV7-9 and TRBJ2-1, with D perhaps being TRBD1 or TRBD2 (5 bases each). The germline gives CDR1 SEHNR, CDR2 FQNEAQ (reference sequence). The CDR3 is made up of 15 amino acids. V lost 5 bases to trimming and J lost 5 bases, with 16 bases between them. CDR3 DNA: TGTGCCAGCAGCCCGCCGGGACCAAGACACAATGAGCAGTTCTTC. Its translation is CASSPPGPRHNEQFF.

In its sample, this clonotype ranks as medium-sized. V and J are TRBV19 and TRBJ2-3; TRBD2 might be the D (5 bases). Trimming cost V 9 bases and J 2 bases, with 21 bases left between them. The CDR3 runs 16 residues. Per germline, CDR1 LNHDA and CDR2 SQIVND (reference sequence). DNA for the CDR3: TGTGCCAGCAGTTCGTTGAGGGAGTACCCCACAGATACGCAGTATTTT. Its protein product is CASSSLREYPTDTQYF.

The J gene is TRBJ2-1, the V gene TRBV29-1; TRBD2 might be the D (6 bases). Trimming cost V 5 bases and J 7 bases, with 18 bases left between them. This CDR3 spans 14 amino acids. The germline V gene encodes CDR1 SQVTM and CDR2 ANQGSEA. The CDR3 reads CSVLADLTRNEQFF. In DNA form, the CDR3 reads TGCAGCGTTTTAGCGGACCTTACCAGAAATGAGCAGTTCTTC.

The chain links TRBV27 to TRBJ2-1; 14 bases line up with TRBD2. J was trimmed by 9 bases and V by 1 base; bases with no gene match: 5. CDR1 is MNHEY and CDR2 is SMNVEV in the germline V gene (reference sequence). CDR3 length equals 16 residues. The CDR3 loop reads CASSLLTSGRAVEQFF. The CDR3, as DNA: TGTGCCAGCAGTTTATTGACTAGCGGGAGGGCCGTTGAGCAGTTCTTC.

This clonotype was detected many times. The rearrangement joins TRBV12-3 or TRBV12-4 to TRBJ2-7; 9 bases agree with TRBD2. The CDR3 spans 15 residues. V lost 0 bases and J lost 3; bases outside the gene matches: 3. The CDR3: CASSLAFSGSYEQYF. The CDR3 nucleotides are TGTGCCAGCAGTTTAGCGTTTAGCGGGAGCTACGAGCAGTACTTC.

The V and J genes are TRBV4-1 and TRBJ1-1; D may be TRBD1 (5 bases). CDR3 length: 17 residues. The germline CDR1 and CDR2 sequences are MGHRA and YSYEKL. V lost 4 bases, J lost 0 bases, and 18 bases lay in between. The DNA of the CDR3 is TGCGCCAGCAGCCTCGTCCCGGGACTAAACATGAACACTGAAGCTTTCTTT. This gives the protein CASSLVPGLNMNTEAFF.

This clonotype appeared many times. The rearrangement links TRBV12-3 or TRBV12-4 to TRBJ2-5; possible D gene TRBD2, 5 bases. The V end was cut by 0 bases, the J end by 5 bases, with 25 bases between. The CDR3 runs to 19 residues. The CDR3 DNA sequence: TGTGCCAGCAGTTTAGCGCTCGTTGGACTGAGCGGCCCGGGGGAGACCCAGTACTTC. It translates to CASSLALVGLSGPGETQYF.

This clonotype showed up just a few times. CDR3 coding DNA: TGTGCCAGCAGCCAAGTTTCGTACGATGAGCAGTTCTTC. Residues: CASSQVSYDEQFF. This chain joins TRBV4-2 and TRBJ2-1; no reliable D call. The CDR3 contains 13 residues. Germline V gene data show CDR1 as LGHNA and CDR2 as YNFKEQ. V was shortened by 1 base and J by 8 bases, with 9 bases between the two germline ends.

V is TRBV4-1 and J is TRBJ2-3; D gene uncertain. This CDR3 contains 14 residues. CDR1 MGHRA and CDR2 YSYEKL come from the germline V gene. V was trimmed by 0 bases and J by 4 bases, leaving 8 bases between them. The CDR3 DNA sequence: TGCGCCAGCAGCCAAGAGCAAGCTGCAGATACGCAGTATTTT. Protein sequence: CASSQEQAADTQYF.